Below are 9 T cell receptor beta chains sequenced from a single sample in a study of cytomegalovirus exposure and HLA in healthy donors. Researchers ran the PCR with 60 Vbeta and 13 Jbeta primers. The table came from immunoSEQ multiplex PCR; TCRdb's copy has only in-frame clones and leaves some out. The sample carries approximately 110,000 clones, 65% to 85% recorded once. Material for sequencing was PBMCs. Receptor source: a woman younger than 35 in good health and CMV-seronegative.

The chain has TRBV11-3 and TRBJ2-1; perhaps TRBD2 as D (6 bases). The CDR3 totals 13 residues. Between the trimmed V and J ends, which lost 1 base and 6 bases, there was a span of 7 bases. Germline assignment: CDR1 SGHNT and CDR2 YENEEA. The CDR3 DNA reads as TGTGCCAGCAGCTTAGGGGGGGTCAATGAGCAGTTCTTC. It encodes CASSLGGVNEQFF.

This clone has a single count. V and J are TRBV10-3 and TRBJ2-7; 7 bases are shared with TRBD1. The CDR3 length is 17 residues. CDR1 is ENHRY and CDR2 is SYGVKD in the germline V gene. With 10 bases clipped from V and 1 base from J, the junction kept 19 bases outside the gene matches. The CDR3 coding sequence is TGTGCCACAAGCCCGGGGACAGTCGAGGGAAAATCCTACGAGCAGTACGTC. This encodes CATSPGTVEGKSYEQYV.

The table lists this clone with a count of one. The chain uses TRBV2 and TRBJ2-2; D possibly corresponds to TRBD2 (6 bases). The length of the CDR3 is 15 residues. Germline V gene data show CDR1 as SNHLY and CDR2 as FYNNEI. V shed 6 bases and J shed 0 bases, with 11 bases lying between them. CDR3: CASRQTGANTGELFF. In DNA form, the CDR3 reads TGTGCCAGCAGACAGACGGGGGCGAACACCGGGGAGCTGTTTTTT.

This chain joins TRBV28 and TRBJ1-4; D may be TRBD1 (5 bases). CDR1 is MDHEN, CDR2 SYDVKM, per germline. V dropped 1 base and J dropped 7 bases, with 10 bases sitting between them. The CDR3 length is 14 residues. CDR3 nucleotides: TGTGCCAGCAGTTTATTGGGAGGGGTTGAAAAACTGTTTTTT. It specifies CASSLLGGVEKLFF.

This clone was found many times. The rearrangement links TRBV27 to TRBJ2-4, with TRBD2 as a possible D gene (7 bases). The germline CDR1 and CDR2 sequences are MNHEY and SMNVEV (reference sequence). The germline V and J ends were trimmed by 5 bases and 4 bases, with 21 bases remaining between them. This CDR3 is built from 17 residues. The CDR3 spells CASSPVGGQGSKNIQYF. DNA of the CDR3: TGTGCCAGCAGTCCCGTCGGGGGGCAGGGTTCAAAAAACATTCAGTACTTC.

This rearrangement joins TRBV2 to TRBJ1-5, with TRBD1 identical over 7 bases. This CDR3 comprises 17 residues. CDR1 and CDR2 from the germline V gene are SNHLY and FYNNEI. Trimming removed 6 bases from V and 3 bases from J; junction bases left unmatched: 14. The CDR3 region is CASSNYRGRVNNQPQHF. The DNA of the CDR3 is TGTGCCAGCAGCAACTACAGGGGACGAGTCAACAATCAGCCCCAGCATTTT.

A single count supports this clone. The chain links TRBV7-9 to TRBJ2-1, with D possibly TRBD2 on 6 matching bases. CDR1 and CDR2 (germline): SEHNR, FQNEAQ (reference sequence). CDR3 size: 15 residues. V was clipped by 5 bases and J by 8 bases, with 19 bases between them. In DNA, the CDR3 is TGTGCCAGCAGCCAGCTAGCGTCCGCCAGGGATGAGCAGTTCTTC. It is translated as CASSQLASARDEQFF. The full variable domain, in which reference TRBV7-9 and TRBJ2-1 provide the parts outside the CDR3, is DTGVSQNPRHKITKRGQNVTFRCDPISEHNRLYWYRQTLGQGPEFLTYFQNEAQLEKSRLLSDRFSAERPKGSFSTLEIQRTEQGDSAMYLCASSQLASARDEQFFGPGTRLTVL.

This clone was seen a few times. The V call is TRBV4-3, the J call TRBJ1-1, with TRBD1 as a possible D gene (6 bases). The CDR3 loop spans 14 amino acids. Germline assignment: CDR1 LGHNA and CDR2 YSLEER. Trimming took 2 bases from V and 5 from J, leaving 12 bases between them. This CDR3 is CASSQSGGVTEAFF. As DNA, the CDR3 is TGCGCCAGCAGCCAATCTGGGGGCGTAACTGAAGCTTTCTTT.

This rearrangement joins TRBV5-6 to TRBJ2-5; unclear D gene. V was pared by 4 bases and J by 4 bases, with 14 bases between. The CDR3 totals 14 residues. Germline V gives CDR1 SGHDT, CDR2 YYEEEE. CDR3 coding DNA: TGTGCCAGCAGCCGGGTCAATTTGGGAGAGACCCAGTACTTC. The encoded protein is CASSRVNLGETQYF.